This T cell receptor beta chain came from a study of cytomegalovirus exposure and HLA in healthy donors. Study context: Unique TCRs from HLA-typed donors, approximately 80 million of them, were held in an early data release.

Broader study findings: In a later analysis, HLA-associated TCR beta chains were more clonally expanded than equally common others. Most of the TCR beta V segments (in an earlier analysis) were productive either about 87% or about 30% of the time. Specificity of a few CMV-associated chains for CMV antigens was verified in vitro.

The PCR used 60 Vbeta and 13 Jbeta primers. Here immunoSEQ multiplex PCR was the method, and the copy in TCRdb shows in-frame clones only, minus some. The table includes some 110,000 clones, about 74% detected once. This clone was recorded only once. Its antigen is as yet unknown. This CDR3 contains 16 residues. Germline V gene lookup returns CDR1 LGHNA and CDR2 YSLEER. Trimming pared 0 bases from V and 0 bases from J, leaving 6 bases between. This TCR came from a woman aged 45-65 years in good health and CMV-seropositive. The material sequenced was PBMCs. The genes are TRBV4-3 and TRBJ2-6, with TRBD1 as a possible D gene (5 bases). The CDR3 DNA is TGCGCCAGCAGCCAAGAGGGGCCCTCTGGGGCCAACGTCCTGACTTTC. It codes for CASSQEGPSGANVLTF.